A selection of T cell receptor beta chains follows, all from one sample in a study of OX40 agonist ivuxolimab in advanced cancers. Clones were read by immunoSEQ multiplex PCR, and TCRdb kept only the in-frame ones, dropping some. This table has some 39,000 clones, roughly 90% appearing once. The specimen was CD4+ or CD8+ T cells sorted from blood, collected in a trial of the OX40 agonist ivuxolimab. The origin of the receptors is an adult with an advanced solid tumor such as melanoma, head and neck, liver or kidney cancer. Both conserved end residues are part of each CDR3. D genes are given only for firm matches. A row's size may be missing; if present it is once, few, many or a size class.

CDR3aa	CDR3nt	v_gene	j_gene	d_gene	abundance
CASSRLPGQFTDTQYF	TGCGCCAGCAGCCGACTCCCAGGACAGTTCACAGATACGCAGTATTTT	TRBV4-1	TRBJ2-3	.	.
CSDPPTGGFNNSPLHF	TGCAGCGACCCGCCGACAGGGGGGTTCAATAATTCACCCCTCCACTTT	TRBV29-1	TRBJ1-6	TRBD1	few
CASSRGQGYEQYF	TGTGCCAGCTCCCGCGGACAGGGCTACGAGCAGTACTTC	TRBV18	TRBJ2-7	TRBD1	.
CASSFGSNQPQHF	TGCGCCAGCAGCTTCGGCAGTAATCAGCCCCAGCATTTT	TRBV5-1	TRBJ1-5	.	.
CASSLRDYQPYNEQFF	TGTGCCAGCAGTTTAAGGGACTACCAACCATACAATGAGCAGTTCTTC	TRBV27	TRBJ2-1	TRBD2	.
CASSPRGLVWYEQYF	TGTGCCAGCAGTCCCCGGGGTCTAGTATGGTACGAGCAGTACTTC	TRBV28	TRBJ2-7	.	.
CARGGMDYGYTF	TGTGCCAGGGGGGGGATGGACTATGGCTACACCTTC	TRBV10-3	TRBJ1-2	.	.
CASSYQGQGVYEQYF	TGTGCCAGCAGTTACCAGGGACAGGGTGTTTACGAGCAGTACTTC	TRBV6-5	TRBJ2-7	TRBD1	once
CASSLESNQPQHF	TGTGCCAGCAGCTTAGAGAGCAATCAGCCCCAGCATTTT	TRBV7-9	TRBJ1-5	.	.
CASSSAGTGGYEQYF	TGTGCCAGCTCATCAGCCGGGACAGGGGGTTACGAGCAGTACTTC	TRBV6-1	TRBJ2-7	TRBD1	.
CASRYGQGKDEQFF	TGTGCCAGCAGGTACGGACAGGGGAAGGATGAGCAGTTCTTC	TRBV6-6	TRBJ2-1	TRBD1	.
CASSPGQNTEAFF	TGTGCCAGCTCACCAGGACAGAACACTGAAGCTTTCTTT	TRBV18	TRBJ1-1	.	.
CASSQAASGPYEQYF	TGCGCCAGCAGCCAAGCGGCTAGCGGGCCCTACGAGCAGTACTTC	TRBV4-1	TRBJ2-7	TRBD2	.
CASSPSLGNQPQHF	TGTGCCAGCAGCCCCAGTTTGGGCAATCAGCCCCAGCATTTT	TRBV7-2	TRBJ1-5	.	.
CASSHLGTGGDYEQYF	TGTGCCAGCAGCCATCTCGGGACAGGGGGAGACTACGAGCAGTACTTC	TRBV4-2	TRBJ2-7	TRBD1	.
CASSQDLGHPNQPQHF	TGCGCCAGCAGCCAAGATCTCGGACACCCCAATCAGCCCCAGCATTTT	TRBV4-1	TRBJ1-5	.	.
CASSSPILRGQGAYNEQFF	TGTGCCAGCAGTTCCCCCATACTCCGGGGCCAGGGGGCCTACAATGAGCAGTTCTTC	TRBV28	TRBJ2-1	TRBD1	.
CASSSVGQAQEKLFF	TGTGCCAGCAGCTCGGTTGGACAGGCCCAAGAAAAACTGTTTTTT	TRBV2	TRBJ1-4	TRBD1	.
CASSLYQGRDTEAFF	TGTGCTAGCAGCTTATACCAGGGCAGGGACACTGAAGCTTTCTTT	TRBV7-7	TRBJ1-1	.	once
CASSQDMASLPLEQYF	TGTGCCAGCAGCCAAGATATGGCCAGCCTACCTCTGGAGCAGTACTTC	TRBV4-2	TRBJ2-7	.	.
CASSIRDSSSTDTQYF	TGTGCCAGCAGCATTCGGGACAGCTCTAGCACAGATACGCAGTATTTT	TRBV9	TRBJ2-3	TRBD1	.
CASSPQTGGSEQFF	TGTGCCAGCAGCCCACAGACAGGGGGCAGTGAGCAGTTCTTC	TRBV7-6	TRBJ2-1	TRBD1	.
CASSLPRDGSEQYF	TGCGCCAGCAGTCTCCCTCGGGACGGATCCGAGCAGTACTTC	TRBV23-1	TRBJ2-7	.	.
CASRRPTSGTYNEQFF	TGTGCCAGCAGGCGCCCGACTAGCGGGACCTACAATGAGCAGTTCTTC	TRBV7-9	TRBJ2-1	TRBD2	.
CASSAPGLAGVSEQFF	TGCGCCAGCAGCGCGCCGGGACTAGCGGGAGTCAGTGAGCAGTTCTTC	TRBV5-1	TRBJ2-1	TRBD2	.
CASSEGAGTQPQHF	TGTGCCAGCAGCGAAGGTGCAGGGACTCAGCCCCAGCATTTT	TRBV6-4	TRBJ1-5	.	.
CASSSGTLSGEQYF	TGCGCCAGCAGCTCCGGGACACTTTCTGGGGAGCAGTACTTC	TRBV5-1	TRBJ2-7	.	.
CASSYSKRGRETQYF	TGTGCCAGCAGTTACTCCAAAAGGGGGAGAGAGACCCAGTACTTC	TRBV6-6	TRBJ2-5	.	.
CATSREGPRVGGELFF	TGTGCCACCAGCAGAGAAGGACCAAGGGTTGGCGGGGAGCTGTTTTTT	TRBV15	TRBJ2-2	.	.
CASRLHIYEQYF	TGTGCCAGCAGATTACATATTTACGAGCAGTACTTC	TRBV28	TRBJ2-7	.	once
CASSPRDQGTEAFF	TGTGCCAGCAGTCCAAGGGACCAGGGTACTGAAGCTTTCTTT	TRBV7-3	TRBJ1-1	.	medium-sized
CASSQTLGETQYF	TGCGCCAGCAGCCAAACCTTGGGTGAGACCCAGTACTTC	TRBV4-1	TRBJ2-5	.	.
CASSLWGLEQYF	TGTGCCAGCAGTTTATGGGGGCTTGAGCAGTACTTC	TRBV28	TRBJ2-7	.	.
CASSERGQPQHF	TGCGCCAGCAGTGAGCGGGGACAGCCCCAGCATTTT	TRBV10-2	TRBJ1-5	.	.
CASSLRGFGVNEQFF	TGTGCCAGCAGCTTAAGGGGTTTCGGGGTCAATGAGCAGTTCTTC	TRBV7-3	TRBJ2-1	.	.
CASSFIGTSGDPSDTQYF	TGTGCCAGCAGTTTTATTGGGACTAGCGGGGATCCTTCAGATACGCAGTATTTT	TRBV28	TRBJ2-3	TRBD2	.
CASRLQTSGNESSYNEQFF	TGTGCAAGTCGCTTGCAGACTAGCGGAAACGAGAGCTCCTACAATGAGCAGTTCTTC	TRBV12-2	TRBJ2-1	.	.
CASSGTGFSTDTQYF	TGTGCCAGCAGCGGGACAGGGTTTAGTACAGATACGCAGTATTTT	TRBV5-6	TRBJ2-3	TRBD1	.
CASSIGLAGSTDTQYF	TGTGCCAGTAGTATTGGACTAGCGGGAAGTACAGATACGCAGTATTTT	TRBV19	TRBJ2-3	TRBD2	.
CASSKETDLAKNIQYF	TGTGCCAGCAGCAAGGAGACAGACCTAGCCAAAAACATTCAGTACTTC	TRBV21-1	TRBJ2-4	.	.
CATHRVGGYTF	TGTGCCACTCACAGGGTAGGTGGCTACACCTTC	TRBV28	TRBJ1-2	.	.
CAISEQGLDALNEDTQYF	TGTGCCATCAGTGAGCAGGGACTAGACGCACTCAATGAAGATACGCAGTATTTT	TRBV10-3	TRBJ2-3	TRBD2	.
CASSRRGGDTQYF	TGTGCCAGCAGCCGTAGGGGAGGAGATACGCAGTATTTT	TRBV7-6	TRBJ2-3	.	.
CASSSPYNEQFF	TGCGCCAGCAGCTCCCCTTACAATGAGCAGTTCTTC	TRBV5-1	TRBJ2-1	.	.